The source of this T cell receptor beta chain is a study of CD8 T cell repertoires and HIV-1 epitope variants. Study details: Epitopes were three Gag families plus Nef HW9 and YT9. An uncultured baseline aliquot held 1M T cells.

General observations from the study: The assay identified only TCR beta chains of antigen-proliferating T cells.

Some clones are missing from TCRdb's copy, which holds only in-frame ones; the method was immunoSEQ multiplex PCR. The table includes 4,500 to 7,000 clones, over 50% detected once. The CDR3 loop spans 13 amino acids. CDR1 is MNHEY, CDR2 SVGAGI, per germline. The ends were cut back, 0 bases at V and 6 bases at J, with 9 bases in the middle. This clone was seen a handful of times. The target antigen is unknown. Sequenced material: cultured CD8+ T cells derived from PBMCs. The V call is TRBV6-5, the J call TRBJ2-7; D unclear. This TCR derives from a male donor with HIV. The CDR3 bases are TGTGCCAGCAGTTACTCGATGGCTTTCGAGCAGTACTTC. Its protein product is CASSYSMAFEQYF.